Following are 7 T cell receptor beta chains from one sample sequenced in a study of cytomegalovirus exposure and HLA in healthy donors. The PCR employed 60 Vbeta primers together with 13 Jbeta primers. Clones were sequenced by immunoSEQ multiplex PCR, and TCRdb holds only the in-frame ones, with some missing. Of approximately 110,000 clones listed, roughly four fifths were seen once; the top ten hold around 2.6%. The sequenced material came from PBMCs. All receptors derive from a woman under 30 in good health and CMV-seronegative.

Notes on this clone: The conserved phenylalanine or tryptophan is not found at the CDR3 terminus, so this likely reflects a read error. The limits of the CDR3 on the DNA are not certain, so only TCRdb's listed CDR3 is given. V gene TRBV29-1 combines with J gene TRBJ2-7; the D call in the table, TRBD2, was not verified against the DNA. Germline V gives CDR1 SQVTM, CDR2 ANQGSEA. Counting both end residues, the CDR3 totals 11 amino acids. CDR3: CSVEEGSVWEI.

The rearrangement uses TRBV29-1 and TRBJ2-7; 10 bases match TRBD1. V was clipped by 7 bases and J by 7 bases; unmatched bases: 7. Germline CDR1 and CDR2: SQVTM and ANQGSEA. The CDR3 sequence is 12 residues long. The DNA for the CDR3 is TGCAGCGGGGGACAGGGGAGTCGAGAGCAGTACTTC. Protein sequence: CSGGQGSREQYF.

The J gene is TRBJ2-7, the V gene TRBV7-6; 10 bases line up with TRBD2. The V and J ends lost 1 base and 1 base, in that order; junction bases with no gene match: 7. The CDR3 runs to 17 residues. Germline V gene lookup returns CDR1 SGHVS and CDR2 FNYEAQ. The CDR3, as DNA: TGTGCCAGCAGCTTAGGGACTAGCGGTCTTTCATCCTACGAGCAGTACTTC. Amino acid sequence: CASSLGTSGLSSYEQYF.

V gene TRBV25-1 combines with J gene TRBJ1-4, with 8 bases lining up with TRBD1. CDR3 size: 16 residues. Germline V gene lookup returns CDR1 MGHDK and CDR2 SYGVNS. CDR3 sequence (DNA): TGTGCATCCTCACCGGGACAGGCCGCAACTAATGAAAAACTGTTTTTT. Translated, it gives CASSPGQAATNEKLFF.

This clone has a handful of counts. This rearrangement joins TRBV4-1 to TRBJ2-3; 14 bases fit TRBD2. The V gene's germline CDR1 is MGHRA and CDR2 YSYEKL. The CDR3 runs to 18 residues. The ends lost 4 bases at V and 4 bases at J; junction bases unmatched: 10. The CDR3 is CASSRAGLAGGGADTQYF. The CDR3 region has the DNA TGCGCCAGCAGCCGGGCCGGACTAGCGGGAGGTGGGGCAGATACGCAGTATTTT.

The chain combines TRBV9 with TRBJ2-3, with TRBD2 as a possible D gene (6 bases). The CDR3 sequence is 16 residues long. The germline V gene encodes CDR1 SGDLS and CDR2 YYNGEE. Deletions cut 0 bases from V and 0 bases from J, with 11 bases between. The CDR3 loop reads CASSVDPAGSTDTQYF. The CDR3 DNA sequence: TGTGCCAGCAGCGTAGATCCAGCGGGTAGCACAGATACGCAGTATTTT.

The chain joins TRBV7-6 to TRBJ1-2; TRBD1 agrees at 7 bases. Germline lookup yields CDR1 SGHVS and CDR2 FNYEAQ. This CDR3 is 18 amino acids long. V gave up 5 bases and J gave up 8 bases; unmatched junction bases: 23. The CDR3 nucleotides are TGTGCCAGCAGCCCTCCCTCCCCTCGACAGGGAGTAAGTGGGGGCTACACCTTC. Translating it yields CASSPPSPRQGVSGGYTF.